The rows below give T cell receptor beta chains drawn from one sample of a study of cytomegalovirus exposure and HLA in healthy donors. Assay used: immunoSEQ multiplex PCR; TCRdb lists only in-frame clones, some missing. The sample shows 90,000 to 150,000 clones, more than 75% of them seen only once. The sample was PBMCs. The receptors stem from a woman between 18 and 29 years old in good health and CMV-seropositive. Each CDR3 is given with its conserved first and last residue. D genes are given only for firm matches. Not every row has a clone size; where given, it reads once, few, many or a size class.

v_gene	j_gene	abundance	d_gene	CDR3aa	CDR3nt
TRBV9	TRBJ2-3	-	-	CASSDARGDSSTDTQYF	TGTGCCAGCAGCGACGCCCGAGGGGACTCTAGCACAGATACGCAGTATTTT
TRBV7-2	TRBJ2-3	-	TRBD2	CASTRHSGPFGDTQYF	TGTGCCAGCACCCGACATAGCGGGCCCTTTGGAGATACGCAGTATTTT
TRBV19	TRBJ1-5	-	TRBD1	CASSIFGGGQGYQPQHF	TGTGCCAGTAGTATTTTTGGGGGGGGACAGGGGTACCAGCCCCAGCATTTT
TRBV6-1	TRBJ1-5	-	-	CASSVPGRGFAQPQHF	TGTGCCAGCAGTGTCCCCGGGAGAGGTTTTGCTCAGCCCCAGCATTTT
TRBV7-2	TRBJ2-5	-	-	CASSFGGTSRVETQYF	TGTGCCAGCAGTTTCGGCGGGACTTCTCGGGTGGAGACCCAGTACTTC
TRBV7-6	TRBJ2-1	-	-	CASSPGTSYNEQFF	TGTGCCAGCAGCCCCGGGACATCTTACAATGAGCAGTTCTTC
TRBV15	TRBJ1-2	-	-	CATSRDFVYGRPIDYGYTF	TGTGCCACCAGCAGAGATTTCGTTTATGGCAGGCCGATCGACTATGGCTACACCTTC
TRBV30	TRBJ1-1	medium-sized	-	CAWSLDTEAFF	TGTGCCTGGAGTCTTGACACTGAAGCTTTCTTT
TRBV15	TRBJ1-3	-	-	CATSGDGNTIYF	TGTGCCACCTCGGGTGATGGAAACACCATATATTTT
TRBV4-1	TRBJ2-1	once	TRBD1	CASSPDRVLLNEQFF	TGCGCCAGCAGCCCGGACAGGGTCCTTCTCAATGAGCAGTTCTTC
TRBV27	TRBJ1-1	-	-	CASSLFDRTEAFF	TGTGCCAGCAGTTTATTCGACAGGACTGAAGCTTTCTTT
TRBV28	TRBJ1-3	-	TRBD1	CASSFPGGGDGNTIYF	TGTGCCAGCAGTTTCCCCGGAGGGGGCGACGGAAACACCATATATTTT
TRBV19	TRBJ2-1	-	-	CASGAGSYNEQFF	TGTGCCAGTGGAGCGGGCTCCTACAATGAGCAGTTCTTC
TRBV12-2	TRBJ1-1	-	-	CASRLRMGANTEAFF	TGTGCAAGTCGCTTACGAATGGGGGCGAACACTGAAGCTTTCTTT
TRBV5-1	TRBJ2-1	-	-	CASSLAPDRYNEQFF	TGCGCCAGCAGCTTGGCCCCTGACAGGTACAATGAGCAGTTCTTC
TRBV19	TRBJ2-7	-	-	CASSGTQNAGQYF	TGTGCCAGTTCCGGGACTCAAAACGCCGGGCAGTACTTC
TRBV9	TRBJ1-5	-	TRBD1	CASSGGTANQPQHF	TGTGCCAGCAGCGGGGGGACAGCCAATCAGCCCCAGCATTTT
TRBV7-6	TRBJ2-7	-	-	CASSLEGRGAGEQYF	TGTGCCAGCAGCTTAGAAGGCAGGGGCGCGGGCGAGCAGTACTTC
TRBV6-1	TRBJ2-7	-	-	CASRTPSYEQYF	TGTGCCAGCAGGACACCCTCCTACGAGCAGTACTTC
TRBV7-8	TRBJ2-3	-	TRBD2	CASSSRTSADTQYF	TGTGCCAGCAGCTCCCGGACTAGCGCAGATACGCAGTATTTT
TRBV6-5	TRBJ1-2	-	-	CASSSDQGYGYTF	TGTGCCAGCAGTTCGGATCAGGGGTATGGCTACACCTTC
TRBV4-1	TRBJ1-1	-	-	CASSQDRGNTEAFF	TGCGCCAGCAGCCAAGACCGGGGAAACACTGAAGCTTTCTTT